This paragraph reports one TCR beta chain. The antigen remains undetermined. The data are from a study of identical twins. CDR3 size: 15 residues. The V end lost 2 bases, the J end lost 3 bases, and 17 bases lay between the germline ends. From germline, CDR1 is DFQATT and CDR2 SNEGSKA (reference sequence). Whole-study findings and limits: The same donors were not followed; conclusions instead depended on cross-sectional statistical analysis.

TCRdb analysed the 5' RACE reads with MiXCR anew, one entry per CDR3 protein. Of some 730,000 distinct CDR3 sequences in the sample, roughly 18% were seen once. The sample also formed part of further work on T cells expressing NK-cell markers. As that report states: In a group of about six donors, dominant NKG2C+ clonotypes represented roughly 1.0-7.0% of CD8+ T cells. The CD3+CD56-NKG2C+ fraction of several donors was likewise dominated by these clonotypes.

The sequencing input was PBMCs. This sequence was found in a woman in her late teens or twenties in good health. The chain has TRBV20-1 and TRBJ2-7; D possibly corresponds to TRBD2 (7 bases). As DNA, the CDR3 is TGCAGTGCTAGATCAACCGGCGGGGGCGGCTACGAGCAGTACTTC. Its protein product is CSARSTGGGGYEQYF.